A selection of T cell receptor beta chains follows, all from one sample in a study of blood T cell repertoires in COVID-19. Libraries were prepared by immunoSEQ multiplex PCR; TCRdb keeps only in-frame clonotypes and omits some of them. The profile shows roughly 140,000 clones, approximately 87% of them singletons. The specimen sequenced was peripheral blood. The receptors were sampled from a woman in her 40s with acute or convalescent COVID-19. Each CDR3 is given with its conserved first and last residue. Only part of the rows carry a size: once, few, many, or a class if the clone is expanded.

. TRBJ2-2 TRBV6-1 CASSETWGLAITGELFF
. TRBJ1-1 TRBV18 CASSPRTGWNTEAFF
once TRBJ1-2 TRBV4-1 CASSQDLGTRVYYGYTF
. TRBJ1-2 TRBV30 CAWSVGADYGYTF
. TRBJ2-7 TRBV24-1 CATSDPGQGAYEQYF
. TRBJ1-4 TRBV7-9 CASSLRAANEKLFF
few TRBJ2-1 TRBV9 CASSGLAGGFRNEQFF
. TRBJ1-5 TRBV29-1 CSVGGRVPQHF
. TRBJ1-5 TRBV2 CASSEALRFLSNQPQHF
once TRBJ2-1 TRBV18 CASSMGQGIYNEQFF
. TRBJ2-2 TRBV7-9 CASSHARAGLVGELFF
. TRBJ1-5 TRBV30 CACSNPGQGINQPQHF
. TRBJ2-7 TRBV5-1 CASSLFGDNDEQYF
. TRBJ2-5 TRBV7-6 CASSSFKGGGAKETQYF
once TRBJ2-5 TRBV24-1 CATIRLGHRQANQETQYF
. TRBJ1-6 TRBV18 CASSPPRDRENSPLHF
. TRBJ1-1 TRBV7-8 CASSPDSGRAFF
. TRBJ2-7 TRBV21-1 CASSKERTSGYYEQYF
. TRBJ2-7 TRBV5-6 CASSLGAAYEQYF
. TRBJ2-3 TRBV11-2 CASSLRLEGHTDTQYF
. TRBJ2-5 TRBV4-2 CASSQDPGTSGGGGETQYF
. TRBJ1-6 TRBV5-1 CASSLAGSNSPLHF
. TRBJ2-2 TRBV7-3 CASSPTSATGELFF
. TRBJ1-3 TRBV5-4 CASSSQGSFGNTIYF
. TRBJ2-7 TRBV27 CASSLEGVPTYEQYF
. TRBJ2-5 TRBV29-1 CSVGPGTSGVETQYF
. TRBJ1-6 TRBV27 CASSNTPGQGANSPLHF
. TRBJ1-4 TRBV3-1/TRBV3-2 CASSQGDRALFF
. TRBJ1-6 TRBV18 CASLRGSYNSPLHF
. TRBJ1-6 TRBV30 CAWSPTGFGSPLHF
. TRBJ2-1 TRBV18 CASSPRLDRPLYNEQFF
. TRBJ1-5 TRBV19 CASRAEAGYFNQPQHF
. TRBJ2-1 TRBV28 CASSSPGQVDNEQFF
. TRBJ1-6 TRBV24-1 CATHPGQGSSPLHF
. TRBJ1-5 TRBV5-8 CASSPGRGGGQPQHF
few TRBJ1-2 TRBV14 CASSQDFSDDYGYTF
few TRBJ2-1 TRBV7-9 CASSLALGESSYNEQFF
. TRBJ1-1 TRBV30 CAWGDSTEAFF
. TRBJ1-2 TRBV12-3/TRBV12-4 CASSTANYGYTF
. TRBJ2-1 TRBV7-9 CASEPSGHNEQFF
. TRBJ2-2 TRBV7-7 CASSLSGRGTGELFF
. TRBJ2-7 TRBV30 CAWSSPRGGRTSYEQYF
. TRBJ2-3 TRBV7-8 CASSRSSGGGTDTQYF
. TRBJ2-3 TRBV12-3/TRBV12-4 CASSIGGDTQYF
. TRBJ1-3 TRBV6-1 CASSEAMNTGNTIYF
once TRBJ2-7 TRBV3-1/TRBV3-2 CASSQGRGGTYEQYF
. TRBJ1-6 TRBV10-1 CASLSSYNSPLHF
. TRBJ2-1 TRBV4-1 CASSQAVLWRGNNEQFF
. TRBJ2-7 TRBV29-1 CSVGWGPDEQYF
. TRBJ2-7 TRBV5-1 CASSKDWSSYEQYF
. TRBJ2-7 TRBV29-1 CSVGFRTSGSEQYF
. TRBJ1-5 TRBV9 CASSARNGQPQHF
. TRBJ2-3 TRBV5-4 CASSNPGTGETDTQYF
. TRBJ2-7 TRBV3-1/TRBV3-2 CASSHTPYEQYF
. TRBJ2-7 TRBV5-1 CASSLLAGGPGEQYF
. TRBJ2-1 TRBV28 CASSLIGTGTYNEQFF
. TRBJ1-1 TRBV7-6 CASSFGIAVSTEAFF
. TRBJ2-7 TRBV4-3 CASSQGLTYYEQYF
. TRBJ1-3 TRBV18 CASSPGSASGNTIYF